A selection of T cell receptor beta chains follows, all from one sample in a study of patients and donors after allogeneic stem cell transplantation. Via MiXCR, TCRdb re-called the RT-PCR reads, giving one row per CDR3 protein. This table holds hundreds of thousands of distinct CDR3 sequences, 16% found once. The sample comprised blood, either unsorted or a sorted T cell fraction (not recorded which). These receptors all stem from a human donor who was either an allogeneic HSCT recipient or a stem cell or donor lymphocyte infusion donor (not recorded which). It is not recorded whose cells these are; they may come from a transplant donor. Both conserved end residues are part of each CDR3. Fields, in order: clone size, D gene, J gene, V gene, CDR3 DNA, CDR3 protein. The D gene is left open where the match is weak. Expanded clones get a size class; other rows say once, few or many, or leave the size out.

abundance: -; d_gene: -; j_gene: TRBJ2-1; v_gene: TRBV20-1; CDR3nt: TGCAGTGCTAGGTCAAACCCCGTCTATGAGCAGTTCTTC; CDR3aa: CSARSNPVYEQFF
abundance: -; d_gene: -; j_gene: TRBJ2-7; v_gene: TRBV30; CDR3nt: TGTGCCTGGAGTCAGTCGGTCGAGCAGTACTTC; CDR3aa: CAWSQSVEQYF
abundance: few; d_gene: TRBD1; j_gene: TRBJ1-1; v_gene: TRBV19; CDR3nt: TGTGCCAGTATTTCATTTCTCCTCCCAGGGGGCTACACTGAAGCTTTCTTT; CDR3aa: CASISFLLPGGYTEAFF
abundance: -; d_gene: -; j_gene: TRBJ2-3; v_gene: TRBV12-5; CDR3nt: TGTGCTAGTGGCCCTGGTACGGCAGGGGGCACAGATACGCAGTATTTT; CDR3aa: CASGPGTAGGTDTQYF
abundance: few; d_gene: -; j_gene: TRBJ2-5; v_gene: TRBV5-5; CDR3nt: TGTGCCAGCAGCTCACGTATATCGGAGACCCAGTACTTC; CDR3aa: CASSSRISETQYF
abundance: -; d_gene: TRBD2; j_gene: TRBJ2-5; v_gene: TRBV25-1; CDR3nt: TGTGCCAGCAGTGAGGGACTAGCGGGGGCCCAAGAGACCCAGTACTTC; CDR3aa: CASSEGLAGAQETQYF
abundance: few; d_gene: -; j_gene: TRBJ2-7; v_gene: TRBV20-1; CDR3nt: TGCAGTGCTAGAGTCTACAGCCTCTCCTACGAGCAGTACTTC; CDR3aa: CSARVYSLSYEQYF
abundance: -; d_gene: TRBD2; j_gene: TRBJ2-1; v_gene: TRBV11-2; CDR3nt: TGTGCCAGCAGCTTAGGAGGGACTATCAATGAGCAGTTCTTC; CDR3aa: CASSLGGTINEQFF
abundance: few; d_gene: -; j_gene: TRBJ1-2; v_gene: TRBV4-3; CDR3nt: TGCGCCAGCAGCCAAAGGCTGGTGTATAGCTATGGCTACACCTTC; CDR3aa: CASSQRLVYSYGYTF
abundance: -; d_gene: -; j_gene: TRBJ2-7; v_gene: TRBV19; CDR3nt: TGTGCCAGTAGTCCTAACCTGGGTTTGACCTACGAGCAGTACTTC; CDR3aa: CASSPNLGLTYEQYF
abundance: few; d_gene: TRBD1; j_gene: TRBJ2-7; v_gene: TRBV4-1; CDR3nt: TGCGCCAGCAGCCTCTACCCTCCCGGACAGGGGACATACGAGCAGTACTTC; CDR3aa: CASSLYPPGQGTYEQYF
abundance: -; d_gene: TRBD1; j_gene: TRBJ1-1; v_gene: TRBV24-1; CDR3nt: TGTGCCACCAGTGGTAACAGGGGAGAGGCTGAAGCTTTCTTT; CDR3aa: CATSGNRGEAEAFF
abundance: few; d_gene: TRBD1; j_gene: TRBJ1-2; v_gene: TRBV6-5; CDR3nt: TGTGCCAGCAGTTACCGCCTCGGACAGGCTAACTATGGCTACACCTTC; CDR3aa: CASSYRLGQANYGYTF
abundance: -; d_gene: TRBD1; j_gene: TRBJ1-2; v_gene: TRBV20-1; CDR3nt: TGCAGTGCTATGGGGGACAGGGGGCCGATCTATGGCTACACCTTC; CDR3aa: CSAMGDRGPIYGYTF
abundance: many; d_gene: -; j_gene: TRBJ2-7; v_gene: TRBV5-1; CDR3nt: TGCGCCAGCAGCTTTTTGGACTACCCTCACGAGCAGTACTTC; CDR3aa: CASSFLDYPHEQYF
abundance: many; d_gene: -; j_gene: TRBJ1-5; v_gene: TRBV5-1; CDR3nt: TGCGCCAGCAGAGAGTATAGCAATCAGCCCCAGCATTTT; CDR3aa: CASREYSNQPQHF
abundance: few; d_gene: -; j_gene: TRBJ1-6; v_gene: TRBV3-1; CDR3nt: TGTGCCAGCAGCCAAGCCTTGCAGAGCTCCTATAATTCACCCCTCCACTTT; CDR3aa: CASSQALQSSYNSPLHF
abundance: -; d_gene: -; j_gene: TRBJ1-2; v_gene: TRBV20-1; CDR3nt: TGCAGTGCGAGTACAGGGTTGAATGGCTACACCTTC; CDR3aa: CSASTGLNGYTF
abundance: -; d_gene: -; j_gene: TRBJ1-5; v_gene: TRBV5-1; CDR3nt: TGCGCCAGCAGCTTGGAGGGCCTCGCGGACTTCAATCAGCCCCAGCATTTT; CDR3aa: CASSLEGLADFNQPQHF
abundance: few; d_gene: -; j_gene: TRBJ2-2; v_gene: TRBV7-9; CDR3nt: TGTGCCAGCAGCCCGACAGATTTCACCGGGGAGCTGTTTTTT; CDR3aa: CASSPTDFTGELFF
abundance: once; d_gene: -; j_gene: TRBJ2-5; v_gene: TRBV7-9; CDR3nt: TGTGCCAGCAGCTTAAGGGGTCTCTGGCCCGGGCAAGAGACCCAGTACTTC; CDR3aa: CASSLRGLWPGQETQYF
abundance: few; d_gene: TRBD1; j_gene: TRBJ1-3; v_gene: TRBV29-1; CDR3nt: TGCAGCGTTGCGGACAGGGACTCTGGAAACACCATATATTTT; CDR3aa: CSVADRDSGNTIYF
abundance: -; d_gene: TRBD2; j_gene: TRBJ2-1; v_gene: TRBV27; CDR3nt: TGTGCCAGCAGTTTGGGGGGGTATGGGGACCCCCGGTTCTTC; CDR3aa: CASSLGGYGDPRFF
abundance: -; d_gene: -; j_gene: TRBJ1-2; v_gene: TRBV6-1; CDR3nt: TGTGCCAGCAGTCTAAAACGGACACAGAGGGGCTACACCTTC; CDR3aa: CASSLKRTQRGYTF
abundance: many; d_gene: -; j_gene: TRBJ1-6; v_gene: TRBV10-3; CDR3nt: TGTGCCATCAGCGCGGGACAAAGGAATTCACCCCTCCACTTT; CDR3aa: CAISAGQRNSPLHF
abundance: -; d_gene: -; j_gene: TRBJ1-2; v_gene: TRBV24-1; CDR3nt: TGTGCCACCAGTGATGAGGGCAGGAACTATGGCTACACCTTC; CDR3aa: CATSDEGRNYGYTF
abundance: -; d_gene: -; j_gene: TRBJ2-7; v_gene: TRBV6-5; CDR3nt: TGTGCCAGCAGTTACAGCCGGGGGCACTCCTACGAGCAGTACTTC; CDR3aa: CASSYSRGHSYEQYF
abundance: -; d_gene: TRBD1; j_gene: TRBJ2-3; v_gene: TRBV4-3; CDR3nt: TGCGCCAGCAGCCGGGACAGGGGTGTCGATACGCAGTATTTT; CDR3aa: CASSRDRGVDTQYF
abundance: -; d_gene: TRBD2; j_gene: TRBJ2-3; v_gene: TRBV25-1; CDR3nt: TGTGCCAGCAAGGGACTAGCGAGCACAGATACGCAGTATTTT; CDR3aa: CASKGLASTDTQYF
abundance: few; d_gene: -; j_gene: TRBJ1-4; v_gene: TRBV20-1; CDR3nt: TGCAGTGCCAGGGGAGCAACTAATGAAAAACTGTTTTTT; CDR3aa: CSARGATNEKLFF